The 28 T cell receptor beta chains below were found in one sample sequenced in a study of T cells in localized non-small cell lung cancer. The assay was immunoSEQ multiplex PCR, and TCRdb's table has in-frame clones only and misses some. The data show 9,800 or so clones, around 42% seen once. This sample comprised lymph node tissue, obtained before any cancer treatment. The receptors stem from a woman aged 40-70 years with stage I lung adenocarcinoma.

A single count supports this clone. The chain has TRBV28 and TRBJ1-4; tentatively, D is TRBD1 (5 bases). Between the trimmed V and J ends, which lost 7 bases and 3 bases, there was a span of 12 bases. The CDR3 contains 14 residues. Germline V gene data show CDR1 as MDHEN and CDR2 as SYDVKM. The CDR3 region has the DNA TGTGCCAGCAACCCCGGGGGTTCTAATGAAAAACTGTTTTTT. Residues: CASNPGGSNEKLFF. Looking up the rest from reference TRBV28 and TRBJ1-4 gives the full variable domain: DVKVTQSSRYLVKRTGEKVFLECVQDMDHENMFWYRQDPGLGLRLIYFSYDVKMKEKGDIPEGYSVSREKKERFSLILESASTNQTSMYLCASNPGGSNEKLFFGSGTQLSVL.

V is TRBV30 and J is TRBJ1-2; no clear D gene. This CDR3 spans 14 amino acids. V shed 0 bases and J shed 4 bases, with 12 bases lying between them. Germline V lookup: CDR1 GTSNPN, CDR2 SVGIG (reference sequence). The CDR3 loop reads CAWSVWDRGYGYTF. CDR3 sequence (DNA): TGTGCCTGGAGTGTTTGGGATAGAGGCTATGGCTACACCTTC.

V is TRBV19 and J is TRBJ1-2; weak D call: TRBD1 (5 bases). CDR3 length equals 14 residues. The V end lost 6 bases, the J end lost 4 bases, and 15 bases lay between the germline ends. Germline CDR1 LNHDA, CDR2 SQIVND (reference sequence). The CDR3 is CASSAQGVSYGYTF. The CDR3 DNA sequence: TGTGCCAGTAGCGCTCAGGGAGTCAGCTATGGCTACACCTTC.

The V call is TRBV19, the J call TRBJ1-5; 7 positions match TRBD1. The CDR3 is made up of 15 amino acids. Germline V gives CDR1 LNHDA, CDR2 SQIVND (reference sequence). J was trimmed by 0 bases and V by 7 bases; bases with no gene match: 6. CDR3 amino acids: CASTGQKYSNQPQHF. The CDR3 bases are TGTGCCAGTACGGGACAGAAATATAGCAATCAGCCCCAGCATTTT. Full variable domain (missing parts from reference TRBV19 and TRBJ1-5): DGGITQSPKYLFRKEGQNVTLSCEQNLNHDAMYWYRQDPGQGLRLIYYSQIVNDFQKGDIAEGYSVSREKKESFPLTVTSAQKNPTAFYLCASTGQKYSNQPQHFGDGTRLSIL.

The rearrangement links TRBV12-5 to TRBJ1-1, with 8 bases lining up with TRBD1. There are 12 residues in the CDR3. Germline V gene lookup returns CDR1 LGHNT and CDR2 FRNRAP. Trimming cost V 5 bases and J 8 bases; bases outside gene matches: 4. CDR3 bases: TGTGCTAGTGGTCTCGGACAGGGAGAAGCTTTCTTT. Amino acids: CASGLGQGEAFF.

The gene calls are TRBV30 and TRBJ2-7; the D gene is possibly TRBD1 (6 bases). Germline-derived CDR1 and CDR2 are GTSNPN and SVGIG (reference sequence). V lost 3 bases to trimming and J lost 2 bases, with 11 bases between them. The length of the CDR3 is 13 residues. CDR3 loop: CAWSSGEPYEQYF. The DNA for the CDR3 is TGTGCCTGGAGCTCAGGGGAGCCCTACGAGCAGTACTTC.

The genes are TRBV6-8 and TRBJ2-1; D assignment may be TRBD1 or TRBD2 (5 bases each). Germline lookup yields CDR1 MNHGY and CDR2 SAAAGT. CDR3 size: 15 residues. The V end lost 3 bases, the J end lost 0 bases, and 9 bases lay between the germline ends. In DNA, the CDR3 is TGTGCCAGCAGTTATGAGGGGAGCTCCTACAATGAGCAGTTCTTC. This gives the protein CASSYEGSSYNEQFF.

This clone occurred many times. The chain uses TRBV11-3 and TRBJ1-1; D gene ambiguous. The CDR3 consists of 14 residues. Looked up from germline, CDR1 is SGHNT and CDR2 is YENEEA. The V and J ends lost 1 base and 5 bases respectively, with 11 bases between them. CDR3 DNA sequence: TGTGCCAGCAGCTTAGTTCCGGGGAGGACTGAAGCTTTCTTT. The encoded protein is CASSLVPGRTEAFF.

The gene calls are TRBV6-8 and TRBJ1-3; D is unresolved. The CDR3 covers 17 residues. V lost 3 bases and J lost 0, with 15 bases in between. Germline CDR1 is MNHGY and CDR2 is SAAAGT. CDR3 loop: CASSYSGRLYSGNTIYF. CDR3 in DNA: TGTGCCAGCAGTTATTCTGGCAGGTTATACTCTGGAAACACCATATATTTT.

This clone was seen only a few times. The chain uses TRBV9 and TRBJ1-2; possibly TRBD1 for D (5 bases). This CDR3 has 14 residues. CDR1 SGDLS and CDR2 YYNGEE come from the germline V gene. Between the trimmed V and J ends, which lost 0 bases and 4 bases, there was a span of 10 bases. Here the CDR3 DNA reads TGTGCCAGCAGCGTAGGGGCGGGGGTCTATGGCTACACCTTC. Translated, it gives CASSVGAGVYGYTF. The entire variable domain, with the rest obtained from reference TRBV9 and TRBJ1-2, is as follows: DSGVTQTPKHLITATGQRVTLRCSPRSGDLSVYWYQQSLDQGLQFLIQYYNGEERAKGNILERFSAQQFPDLHSELNLSSLELGDSALYFCASSVGAGVYGYTFGSGTRLTVV.

The chain is built from TRBV7-1 and TRBJ1-6, with TRBD1 as a possible D gene (6 bases). TRBV7-1 is assigned to the ORF class and has an uncertain function. V shed 5 bases and J shed 11 bases, with 16 bases lying between them. The CDR3 spans 14 residues. The CDR3 DNA follows: TGTGCCAGCAGCCCACAGGGTACGGGGGCACCCCTCCACTTT. It yields the protein CASSPQGTGAPLHF.

This rearrangement joins TRBV19 to TRBJ1-1; 9 bases align to TRBD1. V shed 1 base, J shed 4 bases, and the junction held 7 bases outside the gene matches. There are 16 residues in the CDR3. Germline V gene lookup returns CDR1 LNHDA and CDR2 SQIVND (reference sequence). The CDR3 region is CASSIAGQGRGTEAFF. The CDR3 DNA is TGTGCCAGTAGTATAGCGGGACAGGGAAGAGGCACTGAAGCTTTCTTT.

About this clone itself: At one end the junction does not follow the germline gene, possibly because of a read error. The J gene is TRBJ1-6, the V gene TRBV19; no clear D. CDR1 is LNHDA, CDR2 SQIVND, per germline (reference sequence). The CDR3 has 16 residues. CDR3 DNA: TGTGCCAGTAACAACAGCCCCGGACGAGATAATTCACCCCTCTACTTT. Translated: CASNNSPGRDNSPLYF.

This chain joins TRBV30 and TRBJ1-5, with D possibly TRBD1 on 6 matching bases. Trimming left V 0 bases short and J 7 bases short, with 13 bases between. The germline gives CDR1 GTSNPN, CDR2 SVGIG (reference sequence). The CDR3 runs 14 residues. The CDR3 sequence is CAWSVPGAWQPQHF. CDR3 DNA sequence: TGTGCCTGGAGTGTTCCGGGGGCTTGGCAGCCCCAGCATTTT.

The table lists this clone with a few counts. V and J are TRBV6-7 and TRBJ1-1, with TRBD1 matching 7 bases. TRBV6-7 is labeled an ORF, and its function is uncertain. V lost 5 bases, J lost 1 base, and 4 bases stayed unmatched. The CDR3 runs to 14 residues. The CDR3 loop reads CASSKGTANTEAFF. In DNA, the CDR3 is TGTGCCAGCAGTAAAGGGACAGCGAACACTGAAGCTTTCTTT.

This clone rates as medium-sized. V and J are TRBV11-3 and TRBJ1-1, with 9 bases matching TRBD1. The CDR3 sequence is 15 residues long. V lost 5 bases and J lost 4; bases outside the gene matches: 8. The germline V gene has CDR1 SGHNT and CDR2 YENEEA. The CDR3 sequence: CASSPPGQGGTEAFF. The CDR3 DNA follows: TGTGCCAGCAGCCCACCGGGACAGGGAGGCACTGAAGCTTTCTTT.

The chain carries TRBV30 and TRBJ1-4; no clear D. V shed 0 bases and J shed 6 bases, with 14 bases lying between them. The CDR3 length is 15 residues. Germline-derived CDR1 and CDR2 are GTSNPN and SVGIG (reference sequence). The CDR3 here is CAWSVPCGVDEKLFF. CDR3 sequence (DNA): TGTGCCTGGAGTGTACCGTGCGGGGTGGATGAAAAACTGTTTTTT. The whole variable domain, filled in from reference TRBV30 and TRBJ1-4, reads SQTIHQWPATLVQPVGSPLSLECTVEGTSNPNLYWYRQAAGRGLQLLFYSVGIGQISSEVPQNLSASRPQDRQFILSSKKLLLSDSGFYLCAWSVPCGVDEKLFFGSGTQLSVL.

The chain recombines TRBV18 with TRBJ2-1; 7 positions match TRBD2. There are 14 residues in the CDR3. The junction had 3 bases not matched to a gene; V was cut back by 3 bases and J by 4 bases. From germline, CDR1 is KGHSH and CDR2 LQKENI. CDR3 coding DNA: TGTGCCAGCTCACCGGGACTATCGTACAATGAGCAGTTCTTC. It is translated as CASSPGLSYNEQFF.

This clone has more than one count but fewer than ten. The CDR3 DNA sequence: TGTGCCAGCAGTCGACGACAGGGCGGGGGCTACACCTTC. Translated: CASSRRQGGGYTF. The V call is TRBV6-8, the J call TRBJ1-2, with 7 nucleotides matching TRBD1. V dropped 5 bases and J dropped 8; count of bases not matched to a gene: 8. This CDR3 comprises 13 residues. From germline, CDR1 is MNHGY and CDR2 SAAAGT.

This rearrangement joins TRBV15 to TRBJ2-3; 11 positions agree with TRBD2. Germline V lookup: CDR1 LNHNV, CDR2 YYDKDF (reference sequence). The CDR3 spans 17 residues. J gave up 1 base and V 2 bases, and 5 bases lay outside the gene matches. CDR3 residues: CATSRKSGLAGTDTQYF. The CDR3 DNA reads as TGTGCCACCAGCAGAAAATCGGGACTAGCGGGCACAGATACGCAGTATTTT.

The chain combines TRBV9 with TRBJ2-3; 7 bases map to TRBD1. J lost 4 bases, V lost 5 bases, and 13 bases had no gene match. This CDR3 has 16 amino acids. Germline loops: CDR1 SGDLS, CDR2 YYNGEE. Here the CDR3 reads CASSSRQGSEADTQYF. The CDR3 DNA follows: TGTGCCAGCAGTTCCCGACAGGGAAGTGAAGCAGATACGCAGTATTTT.

This clone turned up a few times. The gene calls are TRBV2 and TRBJ2-6; maybe TRBD1 (5 bases). The CDR3 loop spans 17 amino acids. Trimming pared 2 bases from V and 0 bases from J, leaving 11 bases between. Germline CDR1 reads SNHLY; CDR2 reads FYNNEI. For the CDR3, the DNA is TGTGCCAGCAGTGAACAAAGGGGAACCTCTGGGGCCAACGTCCTGACTTTC. Protein sequence: CASSEQRGTSGANVLTF.

This clone came up a few times. This chain uses TRBV10-3 with TRBJ2-7; D might be TRBD2 (5 bases). The CDR3 runs to 16 residues. In germline, CDR1 is ENHRY, CDR2 SYGVKD. Trimming cost V 3 bases and J 6 bases, with 21 bases left between them. CDR3: CAISDPSVGVASEQYF. CDR3 nucleotides: TGTGCCATCAGTGACCCCTCTGTCGGGGTCGCGTCCGAGCAGTACTTC.

The chain's CDR3 is CASSYSRTGDHQNQPQHF. In nucleotides, the CDR3 is TGTGCCAGCAGTTACTCTAGGACAGGGGACCACCAAAATCAGCCCCAGCATTTT. This chain joins TRBV6-7 and TRBJ1-5, with 9 bases matching TRBD1. TRBV6-7 is treated as an ORF (open reading frame) with a function not yet certain. J lost 4 bases, V lost 0 bases, and 10 bases had no gene match. The CDR3 loop spans 18 amino acids.

The sample holds a few counts of this clone. The chain carries TRBV19 and TRBJ2-2; no definite D call. This CDR3 contains 13 residues. Germline V gene lookup returns CDR1 LNHDA and CDR2 SQIVND (reference sequence). Between the trimmed V and J ends, which lost 7 bases and 2 bases, there was a span of 8 bases. The CDR3 loop reads CASTHPNTGELFF. The CDR3, as DNA: TGTGCCAGTACCCACCCCAACACCGGGGAGCTGTTTTTT. Full variable domain (missing parts from reference TRBV19 and TRBJ2-2): DGGITQSPKYLFRKEGQNVTLSCEQNLNHDAMYWYRQDPGQGLRLIYYSQIVNDFQKGDIAEGYSVSREKKESFPLTVTSAQKNPTAFYLCASTHPNTGELFFGEGSRLTVL.

This clone occurred a few times. This chain connects TRBV6-7 to TRBJ2-7; 8 bases align to TRBD2. TRBV6-7 is an ORF, and what it does is uncertain. This CDR3 has 15 residues. The V segment lost 2 bases and the J segment 2 bases; nucleotides outside the gene matches: 5. CDR3 loop: CASSYTVAGTYEQYF. CDR3 coding DNA: TGTGCCAGCAGTTACACGGTAGCGGGGACCTACGAGCAGTACTTC.

This clone has more than one count but fewer than ten. The V gene is TRBV30, the J gene TRBJ1-1, with D tentatively TRBD1 (5 bases). Germline V gene sequence: CDR1 GTSNPN, CDR2 SVGIG (reference sequence). Deletions cut 4 bases from V and 5 bases from J, with 20 bases between. This CDR3 has 15 amino acids. The CDR3 protein is CAWTDWAYGGTEAFF. CDR3 coding DNA: TGTGCCTGGACCGATTGGGCCTACGGGGGGACTGAAGCTTTCTTT. The variable domain in full, with the rest retrieved from reference TRBV30 and TRBJ1-1, is SQTIHQWPATLVQPVGSPLSLECTVEGTSNPNLYWYRQAAGRGLQLLFYSVGIGQISSEVPQNLSASRPQDRQFILSSKKLLLSDSGFYLCAWTDWAYGGTEAFFGQGTRLTVV.

The genes are TRBV6-8 and TRBJ2-6, with D hard to call. The CDR3 loop spans 19 amino acids. Germline V gene lookup returns CDR1 MNHGY and CDR2 SAAAGT. Between the trimmed V and J ends, which lost 0 bases and 0 bases, there was a span of 15 bases. This chain's CDR3 is CASSYSMPTVISGANVLTF. In nucleotides, the CDR3 is TGTGCCAGCAGTTACTCGATGCCAACAGTCATCTCTGGGGCCAACGTCCTGACTTTC.